The TCR beta chain under discussion was sequenced for a study of OX40 agonist ivuxolimab in advanced cancers. The wider study: Ivuxolimab was administered intravenously to patients at 0.01 to 10 mg/kg every 2 weeks. The study, taken as a whole, reports: On average, CD8+ T cells showed a greater number of expanded clones than CD4+. Both blood CD4+ and CD8+ T cells showed clonal growth by week 6 at 0.1 to 3.0 mg/kg.

Clones were sequenced by immunoSEQ multiplex PCR, and TCRdb holds only the in-frame ones, with some missing. The repertoire has 50,000 to 70,000 clones, about nine tenths of them found once; the top ten carry 1% to 1.5%. About this clone: The antigen is unknown.

Unmatched junction bases numbered 15, after V lost 10 bases and J lost 0 bases. Looked up from germline, CDR1 is MNHEY and CDR2 is SMNVEV (reference sequence). This CDR3 contains 17 residues. Autoimmune disease history or systemic immunosuppression barred patients. The source was CD4+ or CD8+ T cells sorted from blood, collected in a trial of the OX40 agonist ivuxolimab. J is TRBJ1-5 and V is TRBV27, with 7 bases that match TRBD1. This receptor was identified in an adult with an advanced solid tumor such as melanoma, head and neck, liver or kidney cancer. The CDR3 coding sequence is TGTGCCACCAAAATGTTTCAGGGGGGACTTAGCAATCAGCCCCAGCATTTT. This gives the protein CATKMFQGGLSNQPQHF.